This T cell receptor beta chain is drawn from a study of blood T cell repertoires in COVID-19. On the study more broadly: Sources were T cells, B-cell-depleted T cells, or PBMCs; the material itself was cDNA or gDNA.

Original analysis: The assay estimated nucleated cells by amplifying reference gene primers. Using immunoSEQ multiplex PCR, the repertoire was profiled, and TCRdb retains in-frame clones only, with some absent. The V and J calls and clone size were taken over from that table, and D and trimming were inferred from the DNA. The table has 20,000 to 25,000 clones, over 75% seen once; the top ten hold 18%. Looked up from germline, CDR1 is SGHNT and CDR2 is YYREEE (reference sequence). V lost 7 bases to trimming and J lost 2 bases; unmatched junction nucleotides: 3. The CDR3 is 13 residues long. The chain uses TRBV5-4 and TRBJ2-5; 9 bases agree with TRBD2. This receptor was identified in a human donor in a cohort sampled during active COVID-19. The specimen was peripheral blood. This chain's CDR3 is CASGGGVQETQYF. The DNA of the CDR3 is TGTGCCAGCGGCGGGGGGGTTCAAGAGACCCAGTACTTC.